This T cell receptor (beta chain) was found in a study of T-cell reconstitution after alpha-beta-depleted transplantation in children. This sample's TCRbeta library carried unique molecular identifier barcodes. TCRdb reprocessed the PCR reads via MiXCR and lists one record per CDR3 protein. Of 550,000 to 600,000 distinct CDR3 sequences listed, 23% are singletons. Trimming stripped 5 bases from V and 6 bases from J, with 13 bases between. From germline, CDR1 is MNHEY and CDR2 SMNVEV (reference sequence). The CDR3 totals 14 residues. This rearrangement joins TRBV27 to TRBJ2-2; D not certain. This clonotype was sampled from a boy under two years old who had a stem cell transplant for acute myeloid leukemia, so the T cells may come from the graft donor. Specimen: PBMCs, mostly from graft donor cells, collected 360 days after TCRalphabeta/CD19-depleted stem cell transplant. The CDR3 coding sequence is TGTGCCAGCAGTACGCCGCCCGGTTCCGGGGAGCTGTTTTTT. It codes for CASSTPPGSGELFF.